The sequence of this TCR beta chain was determined in a study of cytomegalovirus exposure and HLA in healthy donors. This table comes from immunoSEQ multiplex PCR, and its TCRdb copy is limited to in-frame clones, with some not included. The data hold 200,000 to 250,000 clones, with about 90% observed a single time. The sample holds one count of this clone. Looked up from germline, CDR1 is SGHTS and CDR2 is YDEGEE. V was trimmed by 1 base and J by 9 bases, leaving 5 bases between them. The CDR3 length is 12 residues. The chain joins TRBV5-8 to TRBJ1-6; D is perhaps TRBD1 (5 bases). Input material: PBMCs. The receptor was isolated from a woman aged 18 to 35 in good health and CMV-seronegative. In nucleotides, the CDR3 is TGTGCCAGCAGCTTGAGGGGTTCACCCCTCCACTTT. Protein sequence: CASSLRGSPLHF.